One sample yielded the 25 T cell receptor beta chains listed below, sequenced in a study of Ad26.COV2.S vaccination and SARS-CoV-2 variants. Sequencing was performed with immunoSEQ multiplex PCR; in TCRdb, only in-frame clones are kept and a portion is missing. The sample contains about 680,000 clones, roughly 90% of which appear only once. Treatment in this sample: some 20 received Ad26.COV2.S at low or high dose, single or two shots; roughly 5 received placebo; per-sample allocation not given. Samples came from day 63 after the first vaccine or placebo injection. The material sequenced was peripheral blood, taken in a trial of Ad26.COV2.S vaccine versus placebo. These receptors all stem from a person between 18 and 59 years old who received the Ad26.COV2.S COVID-19 vaccine or a placebo.

The V and J genes are TRBV2 and TRBJ2-7, with D maybe TRBD2 (6 bases). In germline, CDR1 is SNHLY, CDR2 FYNNEI. V dropped 3 bases and J dropped 3 bases, with 15 bases sitting between them. The CDR3 is made up of 15 amino acids. CDR3 nucleotide sequence: TGTGCCAGCAGTGAGGGACTTTTCGCCGGCTACGAGCAGTACTTC. Translation: CASSEGLFAGYEQYF.

This clone was detected only once. The chain has TRBV14 and TRBJ2-7; D is perhaps TRBD1 (6 bases). This CDR3 has 12 residues. Trimming took 1 base from V and 6 from J, leaving 7 bases between them. Germline values: CDR1 SGHDN, CDR2 FVKESK. CDR3 loop: CASSQGGPEQYF. The CDR3 DNA reads TGTGCCAGCAGCCAAGGGGGGCCCGAGCAGTACTTC.

This clone showed up just a few times. The genes are TRBV7-6 and TRBJ2-7; 8 nucleotides agree with TRBD2. Per germline, CDR1 SGHVS and CDR2 FNYEAQ. V lost 4 bases, J lost 3 bases, and 8 bases stayed unmatched. The CDR3 extends over 15 amino acids. CDR3 sequence (DNA): TGTGCCAGCAGCTCCGGAGCGGGAGTTCACTACGAGCAGTACTTC. Translated: CASSSGAGVHYEQYF. Based on the CDR3 plus reference TRBV7-6 and TRBJ2-7, the full variable domain is GAGVSQSPRYKVTKRGQDVALRCDPISGHVSLYWYRQALGQGPEFLTYFNYEAQQDKSGLPNDRFSAERPEGSISTLTIQRTEQRDSAMYRCASSSGAGVHYEQYFGPGTRLTVT.

The chain recombines TRBV5-6 with TRBJ1-5, with TRBD1 as a possible D gene (6 bases). Per the germline V gene, CDR1 is SGHDT and CDR2 is YYEEEE. With 4 bases removed from V and 11 bases from J, the gap between germline ends came to 25 bases. The CDR3 length is 16 residues. Here the CDR3 DNA reads TGTGCCAGCAGCCGTTACAGGGTGGAGGATTGGGGGGCCCAGCATTTT. Translated, it gives CASSRYRVEDWGAQHF.

This rearrangement joins TRBV2 to TRBJ2-7; D might be TRBD2 (6 bases). Germline V lookup: CDR1 SNHLY, CDR2 FYNNEI. The CDR3 totals 14 residues. Between the trimmed V and J ends, which lost 10 bases and 2 bases, there was a span of 18 bases. The DNA for the CDR3 is TGTGCCACCAAGCAATGGGACTCCCCCTACGAGCAGTACTTC. Its protein product is CATKQWDSPYEQYF.

Notes on this clone: One end of the junction does not line up with germline, which may come from a read error. The chain has TRBV24-1 and TRBJ2-1; TRBD2 might be the D (6 bases). The CDR3 is 13 residues long. Looked up from germline, CDR1 is KGHDR and CDR2 is SFDVKD. The CDR3 sequence: CASSDFGRNEQFF. As DNA, the CDR3 is TGTGCCTCCAGTGATTTTGGGAGGAATGAGCAGTTCTTC.

The gene calls are TRBV2 and TRBJ1-4, with unresolved D. The CDR3 runs to 14 residues. Trimming cost V 3 bases and J 0 bases, with 5 bases left between them. From germline, CDR1 is SNHLY and CDR2 FYNNEI. The CDR3 loop is CASSESSTNEKLFF. The CDR3 DNA sequence: TGTGCCAGCAGTGAGTCCTCAACTAATGAAAAACTGTTTTTT.

The rearrangement uses TRBV24-1 and TRBJ1-5; 9 bases are shared with TRBD1. V lost 2 bases and J lost 1; bases outside the gene matches: 2. This CDR3 contains 16 residues. Germline CDR1 and CDR2: KGHDR and SFDVKD. CDR3 nucleotides: TGTGCCACCAGTGATTCCGGACAGGGGAGCAATCAGCCCCAGCATTTT. It yields the protein CATSDSGQGSNQPQHF.

The chain links TRBV5-1 to TRBJ1-3, with D hard to call. The V gene's germline CDR1 is SGHRS and CDR2 YFSETQ. There are 16 residues in the CDR3. Trimming removed 4 bases from V and 0 bases from J, with 14 bases in between. CDR3 in amino acids: CASSHRESLSGNTIYF. CDR3 in DNA: TGCGCCAGCAGCCATAGAGAAAGCCTCTCTGGAAACACCATATATTTT.

The chain joins TRBV28 to TRBJ1-6; 10 bases line up with TRBD1. This CDR3 spans 15 amino acids. The V segment lost 5 bases and the J segment 12 bases; nucleotides outside the gene matches: 10. Per germline, CDR1 MDHEN and CDR2 SYDVKM. CDR3 DNA sequence: TGTGCCAGCAGTCTCCCTCCTGACAGGGGGCGACCCCTCCACTTT. Translation gives CASSLPPDRGRPLHF.

The V and J genes are TRBV4-3 and TRBJ2-7, with D maybe TRBD1 (5 bases). This CDR3 comprises 15 residues. V was clipped by 1 base and J by 1 base, with 11 bases between them. CDR1 and CDR2 (germline): LGHNA, YSLEER. The CDR3 protein is CASSQVRGSSYEQYF. Here the CDR3 DNA reads TGCGCCAGCAGCCAAGTAAGGGGATCGTCCTACGAGCAGTACTTC.

About this clone itself: This may arise from a read error, as a much more abundant clone is one base away. The identical CDR3 is also encoded by other nucleotide sequences in the sample. The chain employs TRBV4-2 and TRBJ2-7, with 10 bases matching TRBD2. CDR1 and CDR2 (germline): LGHNA, YNFKEQ. Germline trimming cut 1 base from V and 3 bases from J; bases unmatched to any gene: 0. This CDR3 is 14 amino acids long. The CDR3 DNA follows: TGTGCCAGCAGCCAAGGGACTAGCGGCTACGAGCAGTACTTC. Protein sequence: CASSQGTSGYEQYF.

The chain carries TRBV11-3 and TRBJ2-5, with D perhaps matching TRBD2 (5 bases). V was trimmed by 5 bases and J by 5 bases, leaving 12 bases between them. The CDR3 length is 13 residues. CDR1 and CDR2 from the germline V gene are SGHNT and YENEEA. This chain's CDR3 is CASSPPGIETQYF. As DNA, the CDR3 is TGTGCCAGCAGCCCGCCGGGAATCGAGACCCAGTACTTC.

The chain has TRBV7-2 and TRBJ2-2; 11 nucleotides line up with TRBD2. Germline-derived CDR1 and CDR2 are SGHTA and FQGNSA. The ends lost 3 bases at V and 7 bases at J; junction bases unmatched: 4. The CDR3 covers 15 residues. The CDR3 loop reads CASSFSLAGGGELFF. CDR3 DNA: TGTGCCAGCAGCTTTTCGCTAGCGGGGGGCGGGGAGCTGTTTTTT.

Only one count was recorded for this clone. The chain has TRBV5-5 and TRBJ2-7; TRBD2 aligns across 14 bases. Germline trimming cut 3 bases from V and 6 bases from J; bases unmatched to any gene: 8. Germline V CDR1 and CDR2: SGHKS, YYEKEE (reference sequence). This CDR3 has 16 residues. In nucleotides, the CDR3 is TGTGCCAGCAGCTCGACACCGGGACTAGCGGGAGTCGAGCAGTACTTC. Residues: CASSSTPGLAGVEQYF.

CDR3 in DNA: TGTGCCAGCAGGACCCTCGGCCGCAATGAGCAGTTCTTC. Translating gives CASRTLGRNEQFF. The rearrangement links TRBV6-5 to TRBJ2-1; D is undetermined. Germline lookup yields CDR1 MNHEY and CDR2 SVGAGI. The CDR3 has 13 amino acids. Trimming cost V 6 bases and J 6 bases, with 12 bases left between them.

The chain has TRBV30 and TRBJ2-3; D unresolved. CDR1 and CDR2 from the germline V gene are GTSNPN and SVGIG (reference sequence). The V gene lost 5 bases and the J gene lost 0 bases, with 9 bases spanning the gap. This CDR3 is 13 amino acids long. The CDR3 spells CAWDSASTDTQYF. The CDR3 DNA is TGTGCCTGGGATTCGGCAAGCACAGATACGCAGTATTTT.

The chain employs TRBV19 and TRBJ2-5, with a possible D match to TRBD2 (7 bases). The germline V gene encodes CDR1 LNHDA and CDR2 SQIVND (reference sequence). The CDR3 is made up of 14 amino acids. Trimming took 5 bases from V and 4 from J, leaving 14 bases between them. The CDR3 region has the DNA TGTGCCAGTAGTCCCCTAGGGGGGGGAGAGACCCAGTACTTC. It yields the protein CASSPLGGGETQYF.

This rearrangement joins TRBV19 to TRBJ1-1; 7 bases match TRBD1. The V gene end was trimmed by 7 bases and the J gene end by 6 bases; junction bases not matched to a gene: 17. Germline CDR1 and CDR2: LNHDA and SQIVND (reference sequence). The CDR3 is 16 residues long. CDR3 coding DNA: TGTGCCAGTAAGGCGGGACAGAGGTTAGGGGTGGCTGAAGCTTTCTTT. Amino acid sequence: CASKAGQRLGVAEAFF.

J is TRBJ2-2 and V is TRBV5-4; no clear D. The CDR3 is 16 amino acids. Per germline, CDR1 SGHNT and CDR2 YYREEE (reference sequence). V lost 2 bases to trimming and J lost 0 bases, with 11 bases between them. CDR3 amino acids: CASSFNPGTNTGELFF. CDR3 coding DNA: TGTGCCAGCAGCTTCAACCCTGGCACGAACACCGGGGAGCTGTTTTTT.

A single count supports this clone. This chain links TRBV18 with TRBJ2-1, with TRBD2 identical over 11 bases. Trimming cost V 4 bases and J 5 bases; bases outside gene matches: 7. Looked up from germline, CDR1 is KGHSH and CDR2 is LQKENI. There are 16 residues in the CDR3. The CDR3 loop is CASSLGLAGNHNEQFF. The CDR3 region has the DNA TGTGCCAGCTCACTAGGACTAGCGGGTAATCACAATGAGCAGTTCTTC. Complete variable domain (other parts from reference TRBV18 and TRBJ2-1): NAGVMQNPRHLVRRRGQEARLRCSPMKGHSHVYWYRQLPEEGLKFMVYLQKENIIDESGMPKERFSAEFPKEGPSILRIQQVVRGDSAAYFCASSLGLAGNHNEQFFGPGTRLTVL.

This clone has just one count. A read error may produce the germline difference seen at one junction end. The chain uses TRBV5-8 and TRBJ1-2, with no clear D. Germline CDR1 and CDR2: SGHTS and YDEGEE. The CDR3 contains 12 residues. The CDR3, as DNA: TGTGCCAGCAGCTTAGTCCGGGTCCTGCCGTCATTC. Translated: CASSLVRVLPSF.

In this sample, this clone turned up a few times. This chain joins TRBV29-1 and TRBJ2-2, with a weak D call TRBD1 (6 bases). The germline gives CDR1 SQVTM, CDR2 ANQGSEA. The CDR3 totals 12 residues. The V end lost 7 bases, the J end lost 7 bases, and 13 bases lay between the germline ends. In DNA, the CDR3 is TGCAGCGCCACAGGGACGAGCGGGGAGCTGTTTTTT. Residues: CSATGTSGELFF.

This chain uses TRBV15 with TRBJ2-3, with unresolved D. V was clipped by 3 bases and J by 0 bases, with 13 bases between them. The length of the CDR3 is 16 residues. CDR1 is LNHNV, CDR2 YYDKDF, per germline (reference sequence). The CDR3 sequence: CATSRSWAESTDTQYF. The CDR3 DNA is TGTGCCACCAGCAGGTCTTGGGCCGAAAGCACAGATACGCAGTATTTT.

V usage is TRBV5-1 and J usage is TRBJ2-3, with D tentatively TRBD2 (5 bases). With 0 bases removed from V and 4 bases from J, the gap between germline ends came to 12 bases. In germline, CDR1 is SGHRS, CDR2 YFSETQ. The CDR3 is 15 residues long. CDR3 amino acids: CASSLERQRADTQYF. CDR3 nucleotide sequence: TGCGCCAGCAGCTTGGAACGCCAGAGGGCAGATACGCAGTATTTT.